This entry features one T cell receptor beta chain sequence. Its antigen is not known. Germline-derived CDR1 and CDR2 are SGHTA and FQGNSA. V trimming: 1 base; J trimming: 3 bases; junction bases outside the gene matches: 1. The CDR3 spans 15 residues. These data come from a study of T-cell reconstitution after alpha-beta-depleted transplantation in children. The authors prepared the TCRbeta library with unique molecular identifiers. TCRdb called the PCR reads again in MiXCR, with one record for every CDR3 protein. The data show nearly 350,000 distinct CDR3 sequences, 15% to 20% seen once. Overall study findings and caveats: Several hundred expanded graft clones reportedly supplied alpha-beta T cells about two months after transplant.

The TCR originated in a male patient aged 2 to 9 who had a stem cell transplant for acute lymphoblastic leukemia, so the T cells may come from the graft donor. The sample was PBMCs, mostly from graft donor cells, taken 360 days after TCRalphabeta/CD19-depleted stem cell transplant. The chain combines TRBV7-2 with TRBJ2-2; 8 positions agree with TRBD2. CDR3 nucleotide sequence: TGTGCCAGCAGCTTAGTAGCGGGGTACACCGGGGAGCTGTTTTTT. It yields the protein CASSLVAGYTGELFF.